These 15 T cell receptor beta chains originate from one sample sequenced in a study of T cell repertoires in ileal Crohn's disease. Here immunoSEQ multiplex PCR was the method, and the copy in TCRdb shows in-frame clones only, minus some. Among about 13,000 clones, around three quarters were seen once, and the ten largest hold 5.5% to 7%. Specimen: ileal tissue. These receptors originate from an adult with Crohn's disease.

This clone is classed as medium-sized. The V and J genes are TRBV2 and TRBJ1-4; maybe TRBD1 (6 bases). In germline, CDR1 is SNHLY, CDR2 FYNNEI. Trimming left V 5 bases short and J 7 bases short, with 14 bases between. The CDR3 extends over 14 amino acids. The CDR3 spells CASSLQGGSEKLFF. CDR3 coding DNA: TGTGCCAGCAGTTTACAGGGCGGTAGTGAAAAACTGTTTTTT.

This sequence joins TRBV6-6 and TRBJ2-3; perhaps TRBD2 as D (5 bases). Germline-derived CDR1 and CDR2 are MNHNY and SVGAGI (reference sequence). V gave up 6 bases and J gave up 0 bases, with 10 bases separating them. The CDR3 is 14 residues long. The CDR3 region is CASSPDSSTDTQYF. In DNA, the CDR3 is TGTGCCAGCAGCCCGGACTCTAGCACAGATACGCAGTATTTT.

The chain links TRBV18 to TRBJ1-1; D not certain. The CDR3 totals 13 residues. Germline CDR1 is KGHSH and CDR2 is LQKENI. Trimming cost V 0 bases and J 11 bases, with 13 bases left between them. The CDR3 is CASSPPARDGAFF. The CDR3 DNA is TGTGCCAGCTCACCACCGGCCCGGGATGGGGCTTTCTTT.

This clone has just a few counts. V gene TRBV19 combines with J gene TRBJ2-2; D unresolved. Germline V lookup: CDR1 LNHDA, CDR2 SQIVND (reference sequence). Trimming took off 5 bases at V and 1 base at J, with 8 bases between the two ends. The CDR3 covers 14 residues. The CDR3 is CASSSLQNTGELFF. For the CDR3, the DNA is TGTGCCAGTAGTTCACTCCAGAACACCGGGGAGCTGTTTTTT.

This chain uses TRBV9 with TRBJ2-3; D not resolved. The CDR3 contains 14 residues. Germline V gene lookup returns CDR1 SGDLS and CDR2 YYNGEE. V shed 4 bases and J shed 1 base, with 10 bases lying between them. The CDR3 sequence: CASSLEPGTDTQYF. The CDR3 region has the DNA TGTGCCAGCAGCCTGGAGCCGGGCACAGATACGCAGTATTTT.

The chain has TRBV7-3 and TRBJ2-7; D perhaps matches TRBD2 (5 bases). This CDR3 is built from 13 residues. Germline V gives CDR1 SGHTA, CDR2 FQGTGA. The V gene lost 3 bases and the J gene lost 7 bases, with 13 bases spanning the gap. The CDR3 nucleotides are TGTGCCAGCAGCTTGCGGACGGACTCAGAGCAGTACTTC. As protein: CASSLRTDSEQYF.

The chain joins TRBV5-6 to TRBJ1-2; D perhaps matches TRBD1 (6 bases). Trimming took off 3 bases at V and 3 bases at J, with 9 bases between the two ends. The germline V gene encodes CDR1 SGHDT and CDR2 YYEEEE. The CDR3 covers 13 residues. The CDR3 sequence: CASSSGVHYGYTF. As DNA, the CDR3 is TGTGCCAGCAGCTCAGGGGTACACTATGGCTACACCTTC. The variable domain in full, with the rest retrieved from reference TRBV5-6 and TRBJ1-2, is DAGVTQSPTHLIKTRGQQVTLRCSPKSGHDTVSWYQQALGQGPQFIFQYYEEEERQRGNFPDRFSGHQFPNYSSELNVNALLLGDSALYLCASSSGVHYGYTFGSGTRLTVV.

The chain uses TRBV5-1 and TRBJ2-2; D is unresolved. The V gene lost 0 bases and the J gene lost 5 bases, with 17 bases spanning the gap. The CDR3 spans 17 residues. Germline CDR1 is SGHRS and CDR2 is YFSETQ. CDR3 in amino acids: CASSLAASLTRTGELFF. The CDR3 nucleotides are TGCGCCAGCAGCTTGGCGGCCTCCTTAACGCGAACCGGGGAGCTGTTTTTT.

This clone was observed a handful of times. The V call is TRBV5-1, the J call TRBJ1-4; 9 bases are shared with TRBD1. Unmatched junction bases numbered 3, after V lost 3 bases and J lost 3 bases. This CDR3 comprises 15 residues. Germline V gene data show CDR1 as SGHRS and CDR2 as YFSETQ. CDR3 DNA: TGCGCCAGCAGCTCCACAGGGGGCTCTAATGAAAAACTGTTTTTT. Translated, it gives CASSSTGGSNEKLFF.

This clone has just a few counts. The chain is built from TRBV19 and TRBJ1-6; TRBD1 might be the D (5 bases). CDR1 and CDR2 (germline): LNHDA, SQIVND (reference sequence). The CDR3 is 16 residues long. V lost 4 bases, J lost 13 bases, and 23 bases lay in between. The CDR3: CASSNVGRNPKGPLHF. The CDR3 DNA reads as TGTGCCAGTAGTAATGTGGGCAGGAACCCGAAGGGGCCCCTCCACTTT.

With regard to this clone: The junction departs from germline at one end; a sequencing error may be responsible. The V call is TRBV7-2, the J call TRBJ2-7, with 8 bases identical to TRBD2. The CDR3 runs 18 residues. The germline gives CDR1 SGHTA, CDR2 FQGNSA. This CDR3 reads CASSLAPGVAGSAYEQYF. The CDR3 bases are TGTGCCAGCAGCCTAGCCCCGGGGGTAGCGGGATCAGCCTACGAGCAGTACTTC.

V and J are TRBV5-1 and TRBJ2-7; no definite D call. V lost 0 bases to trimming and J lost 6 bases, with 7 bases between them. Germline V gene sequence: CDR1 SGHRS, CDR2 YFSETQ. The CDR3 extends over 12 amino acids. This chain's CDR3 is CASSLGRFEQYF. CDR3 nucleotides: TGCGCCAGCAGCTTGGGAAGGTTCGAGCAGTACTTC.

This clone was found once. CDR3 protein: CASSNWGGSSYEQYF. The CDR3 DNA reads as TGTGCCAGCAGTAACTGGGGGGGAAGCTCCTACGAGCAGTACTTC. The rearrangement uses TRBV6-5 and TRBJ2-7, with 7 nucleotides matching TRBD2. J gave up 0 bases and V 5 bases, and 7 bases lay outside the gene matches. The germline CDR1 and CDR2 sequences are MNHEY and SVGAGI. CDR3 size: 15 residues.

This chain joins TRBV5-8 and TRBJ2-7; TRBD1 might be the D (5 bases). Per germline, CDR1 SGHTS and CDR2 YDEGEE. The CDR3 runs 15 residues. Trimming shortened V by 0 bases and J by 4 bases, and 14 bases separated the two germline ends. As DNA, the CDR3 is TGTGCCAGCAGCTTGGGGCAGGGATTCGTATACGAGCAGTACTTC. Protein sequence: CASSLGQGFVYEQYF.

V is TRBV27 and J is TRBJ1-4; D gene uncertain. From germline, CDR1 is MNHEY and CDR2 SMNVEV (reference sequence). The CDR3 totals 14 residues. Trimming shortened V by 5 bases and J by 6 bases, and 13 bases separated the two germline ends. CDR3 DNA: TGTGCCAGCAGTCCGTACGACACACATGAAAAACTGTTTTTT. Translation gives CASSPYDTHEKLFF.